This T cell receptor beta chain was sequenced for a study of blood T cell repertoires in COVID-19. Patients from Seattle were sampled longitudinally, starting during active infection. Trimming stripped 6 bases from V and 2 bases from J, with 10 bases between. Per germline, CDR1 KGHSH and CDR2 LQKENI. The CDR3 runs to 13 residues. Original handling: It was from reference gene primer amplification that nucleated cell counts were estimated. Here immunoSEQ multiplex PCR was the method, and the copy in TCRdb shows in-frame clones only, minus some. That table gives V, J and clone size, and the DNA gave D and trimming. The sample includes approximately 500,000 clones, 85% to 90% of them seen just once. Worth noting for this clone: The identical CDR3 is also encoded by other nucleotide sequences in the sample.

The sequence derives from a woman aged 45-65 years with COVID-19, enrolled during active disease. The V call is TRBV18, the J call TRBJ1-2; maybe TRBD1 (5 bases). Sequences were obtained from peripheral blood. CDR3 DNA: TGTGCCAGCTCTCCGCAGGGAAACTATGGCTACACCTTC. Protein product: CASSPQGNYGYTF. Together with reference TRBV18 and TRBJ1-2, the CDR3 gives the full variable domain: NAGVMQNPRHLVRRRGQEARLRCSPMKGHSHVYWYRQLPEEGLKFMVYLQKENIIDESGMPKERFSAEFPKEGPSILRIQQVVRGDSAAYFCASSPQGNYGYTFGSGTRLTVV.